These T cell receptor beta chains were read from a single sample in a study of regulatory T cells in long-lasting Graves disease. TCRdb fed the multiplex PCR reads into MiXCR, producing one record per CDR3 protein. Of under 450,000 distinct CDR3 sequences detected, 16% appear once; the ten largest clones hold roughly 21%. These sequences were also reported in another study, on T cells in Graves' hyperthyroidism and ophthalmopathy.

Sequencing was performed on peripheral blood mononuclear cells (PBMCs), taken at new diagnosis, from a patient treated with antithyroid drugs. The receptors originated from a young woman with Graves disease. CDR3s include the opening cysteine and the closing phenylalanine or tryptophan. A D gene is named only where the DNA matches it firmly. Only part of the rows carry a size: once, few, many, or a class if the clone is expanded.

NA NA TRBJ1-4 TRBV7-9 CASSLDRGKLFF TGTGCCAGCAGCTTAGATCGGGGAAAACTGTTTTTT
many NA TRBJ1-2 TRBV28 CASSGRAGEKRVGGYTF TGTGCCAGCAGTGGGCGAGCAGGGGAAAAGAGAGTGGGGGGCTACACCTTC
few TRBD1 TRBJ2-7 TRBV15 CATSRGGTGHYEQYF TGTGCCACCAGCAGAGGCGGGACAGGCCACTACGAGCAGTACTTC
many TRBD1 TRBJ2-7 TRBV9 CASSPLPGQVDEQYF TGTGCCAGCAGCCCCCTTCCTGGACAGGTCGACGAGCAGTACTTC
NA TRBD1 TRBJ2-2 TRBV6-1 CASSRPTGGTGELFF TGTGCCAGCAGCCGTCCGACAGGGGGTACCGGGGAGCTGTTTTTT
few NA TRBJ1-4 TRBV5-6 CASSLGGSHEKLFF TGTGCCAGCAGCTTGGGAGGGTCTCATGAAAAACTGTTTTTT
NA TRBD1 TRBJ2-2 TRBV19 CASSIDSGTGVRTGELFF TGTGCCAGTAGTATAGATTCCGGGACAGGGGTCCGCACCGGGGAGCTGTTTTTT
NA TRBD1 TRBJ2-5 TRBV12-3/TRBV12-4 CASSGDRAAGETRYF TGTGCCAGCAGCGGGGACAGGGCGGCCGGGGAGACCCGGTACTTC
many NA TRBJ1-6 TRBV12-3/TRBV12-4 CASSFMAANSPLHF TGTGCCAGCTCCTTTATGGCAGCCAATTCACCCCTCCACTTT
NA NA TRBJ2-1 TRBV11-1 CASSPDRDKGNEQFF TGTGCCAGCAGCCCCGACCGGGACAAGGGAAATGAGCAGTTCTTC
many NA TRBJ1-2 TRBV29-1 CSVERDALGRLDGYTF TGCAGCGTTGAAAGGGACGCCCTCGGTAGGCTCGATGGCTACACCTTC
NA NA TRBJ2-5 TRBV3-1 CASSQRAGGETQYF TGTGCCAGCAGCCAACGGGCCGGTGGAGAGACCCAGTACTTC
few TRBD2 TRBJ2-2 TRBV6-2/TRBV6-3 CASNQGGLAGHTGELFF TGTGCCAGCAACCAAGGGGGATTAGCGGGACACACCGGGGAGCTGTTTTTT
many NA TRBJ2-1 TRBV6-1 CASEIPGQQFF TGTGCCAGCGAGATCCCGGGCCAGCAGTTCTTC
many NA TRBJ2-6 TRBV11-2 CASSPGLGAGANVLTF TGTGCCAGCAGCCCAGGGCTCGGGGCTGGGGCCAACGTCCTGACTTTC
few TRBD2 TRBJ2-2 TRBV3-1 CASRPGGNTGELFF TGTGCCAGCAGGCCGGGGGGGAACACCGGGGAGCTGTTTTTT
many NA TRBJ2-3 TRBV20-1 CSARSLLISTDTQYF TGCAGTGCTAGGTCGTTACTAATAAGCACAGATACGCAGTATTTT
many NA TRBJ2-1 TRBV20-1 CSARDFLAEEQFF TGCAGTGCTAGAGATTTTTTGGCGGAAGAGCAGTTCTTC
many TRBD2 TRBJ2-5 TRBV28 CASSVTSGVGKTQYF TGTGCCAGCAGCGTGACTAGCGGGGTAGGGAAGACCCAGTACTTC
NA NA TRBJ1-3 TRBV20-1 CSARDGQVAGNTIYF TGCAGTGCTAGAGATGGCCAGGTAGCTGGAAACACCATATATTTT
many NA TRBJ2-4 TRBV2 CASRQENRLKNIQYF TGTGCCAGCAGGCAGGAGAACAGACTAAAAAACATTCAGTACTTC
many NA TRBJ1-2 TRBV11-2 CASSTLGVGYTF TGTGCCAGCAGTACCTTGGGGGTCGGCTACACCTTC
few NA TRBJ2-5 TRBV2 CASSGDRQETQYF TGTGCCAGCTCGGGCGACAGACAAGAGACCCAGTACTTC
many NA TRBJ1-6 TRBV2 CASRPRQSGNSPLHF TGTGCCAGCAGACCGCGACAGTCCGGGAATTCACCCCTCCACTTT
NA NA TRBJ1-6 TRBV5-5 CASSLQSSYNSPLHF TGTGCCAGCAGCTTACAGAGCTCCTATAATTCACCCCTCCACTTT
many NA TRBJ2-7 TRBV27 CASSRNPGLSYYEQYF TGTGCCAGCAGTAGAAATCCGGGACTCAGCTACTACGAGCAGTACTTC
few TRBD1 TRBJ1-2 TRBV10-3 CAISDGTGDGYTF TGTGCCATCAGTGATGGGACAGGAGATGGCTACACCTTC
many TRBD2 TRBJ2-5 TRBV6-5 CASSYFGLAGSGRAKETQYF TGTGCCAGCAGTTACTTCGGTCTGGCCGGGAGCGGGAGGGCCAAAGAGACCCAGTACTTC
NA NA TRBJ2-1 TRBV20-1 CSASDNEQFF TGCAGTGCCAGTGACAATGAGCAGTTCTTC
NA NA TRBJ2-3 TRBV18 CASSPTTGRTRVDTQYF TGTGCCAGCTCACCAACGACAGGAAGGACCCGCGTAGATACGCAGTATTTT
NA NA TRBJ1-4 TRBV4-2 CASSQDYPSGEKLFF TGTGCCAGCAGCCAAGATTACCCTTCCGGTGAAAAACTGTTTTTT
many NA TRBJ2-6 TRBV30 CAWSVGGANVLTF TGTGCCTGGAGTGTCGGTGGGGCCAACGTCCTGACTTTC
many NA TRBJ2-2 TRBV3-1 CASSRLQSTGELFF TGTGCCAGCAGCCGATTACAGAGTACCGGGGAGCTGTTTTTT
many TRBD1 TRBJ1-2 TRBV11-2 CASSPGTAYGYTF TGTGCCAGCAGCCCAGGGACAGCCTATGGCTACACCTTC
many NA TRBJ1-6 TRBV2 CASSEAYSPLHF TGTGCCAGCAGTGAAGCCTATTCACCCCTCCACTTT
many TRBD2 TRBJ2-1 TRBV24-1 CATSDASGGPFNEQFF TGTGCCACCAGTGATGCTAGCGGGGGCCCCTTCAATGAGCAGTTCTTC
few TRBD2 TRBJ2-3 TRBV20-1 CSASRRLAGPTDTQYF TGCAGTGCTAGCCGGCGACTAGCGGGACCCACAGATACGCAGTATTTT
many TRBD1 TRBJ1-1 TRBV6-2/TRBV6-3 CASSYGDRLPEAFF TGTGCCAGCAGTTACGGGGACAGACTACCTGAAGCTTTCTTT
many NA TRBJ2-5 TRBV5-1 CASSLSVGEETQYF TGCGCCAGCAGCTTGTCTGTGGGTGAGGAGACCCAGTACTTC
NA TRBD1 TRBJ2-1 TRBV2 CASRGQGGPSGPYNEQFF TGTGCCAGCAGAGGACAGGGGGGGCCTAGCGGCCCCTACAATGAGCAGTTCTTC
few NA TRBJ1-6 TRBV19 CASKSPDIDNSPLHF TGTGCCAGTAAATCCCCGGACATCGATAATTCACCCCTCCACTTT
many NA TRBJ1-1 TRBV28 CASSFFFTEAFF TGTGCCAGCAGTTTTTTCTTCACTGAAGCTTTCTTT